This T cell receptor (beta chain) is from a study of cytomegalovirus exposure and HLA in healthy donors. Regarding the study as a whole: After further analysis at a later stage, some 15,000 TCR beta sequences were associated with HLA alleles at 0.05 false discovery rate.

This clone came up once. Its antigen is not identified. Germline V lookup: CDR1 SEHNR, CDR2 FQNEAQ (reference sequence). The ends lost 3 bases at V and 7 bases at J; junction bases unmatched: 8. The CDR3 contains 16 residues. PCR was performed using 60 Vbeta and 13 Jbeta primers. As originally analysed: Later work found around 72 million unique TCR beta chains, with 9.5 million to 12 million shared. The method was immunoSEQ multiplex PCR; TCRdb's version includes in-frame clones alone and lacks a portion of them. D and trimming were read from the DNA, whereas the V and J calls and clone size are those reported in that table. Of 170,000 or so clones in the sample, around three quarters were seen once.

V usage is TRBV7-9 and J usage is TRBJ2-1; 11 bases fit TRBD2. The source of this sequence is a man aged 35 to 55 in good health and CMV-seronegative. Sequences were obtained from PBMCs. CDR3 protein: CASSFLTSGSSNEQFF. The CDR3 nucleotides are TGTGCCAGCAGCTTCCTTACTAGCGGGAGTAGTAATGAGCAGTTCTTC.